This TCR beta chain was captured by sequencing in a study of read filtering for tumor transcriptome and immune sequencing. General observations from the study: About 80% of IR-seq clonotypes had a single read, yet these held around 3.3% of reads.

Molecular barcoded adaptors covering alpha/delta and beta/gamma chains were used on approximately 440 ng RNA. TCRdb processed the reads anew with MiXCR; each CDR3 protein has one entry. Here the sample spans around 50,000 distinct CDR3 sequences, 20% to 25% being singletons. A note on this clonotype: The antigen is unknown. A much larger clone lies one base from this, so it may be a read error.

The CDR3 has 14 residues. Germline V gene sequence: CDR1 SGHTA, CDR2 FQGTGA. The chain has TRBV7-3 and TRBJ1-1; D is unresolved. This sequence was found in a donor aged 40 or older with multiple myeloma. The sample comprised a population of CD138-negative cells sorted from bone marrow. CDR3 region: CASSPTRTNTKAFF. CDR3 DNA sequence: TGTGCCAGCAGTCCTACTCGTACGAACACTAAAGCTTTCTTT.